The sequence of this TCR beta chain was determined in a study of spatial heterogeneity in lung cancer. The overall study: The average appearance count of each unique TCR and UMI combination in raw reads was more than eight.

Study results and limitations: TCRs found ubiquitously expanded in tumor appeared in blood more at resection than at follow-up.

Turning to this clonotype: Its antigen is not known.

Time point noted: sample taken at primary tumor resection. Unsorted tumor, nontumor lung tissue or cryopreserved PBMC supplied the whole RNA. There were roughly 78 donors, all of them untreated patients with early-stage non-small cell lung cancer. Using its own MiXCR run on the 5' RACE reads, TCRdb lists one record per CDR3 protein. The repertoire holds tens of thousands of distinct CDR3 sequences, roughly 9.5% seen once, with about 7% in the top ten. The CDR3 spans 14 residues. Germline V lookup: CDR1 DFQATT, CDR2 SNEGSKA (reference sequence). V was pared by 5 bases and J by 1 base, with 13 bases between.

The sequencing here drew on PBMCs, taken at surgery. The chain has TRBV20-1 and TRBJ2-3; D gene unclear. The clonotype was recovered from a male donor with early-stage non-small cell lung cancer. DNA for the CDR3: TGCAGTGCTCGTGTAACTGGGCGCACAGATACGCAGTATTTT. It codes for CSARVTGRTDTQYF.